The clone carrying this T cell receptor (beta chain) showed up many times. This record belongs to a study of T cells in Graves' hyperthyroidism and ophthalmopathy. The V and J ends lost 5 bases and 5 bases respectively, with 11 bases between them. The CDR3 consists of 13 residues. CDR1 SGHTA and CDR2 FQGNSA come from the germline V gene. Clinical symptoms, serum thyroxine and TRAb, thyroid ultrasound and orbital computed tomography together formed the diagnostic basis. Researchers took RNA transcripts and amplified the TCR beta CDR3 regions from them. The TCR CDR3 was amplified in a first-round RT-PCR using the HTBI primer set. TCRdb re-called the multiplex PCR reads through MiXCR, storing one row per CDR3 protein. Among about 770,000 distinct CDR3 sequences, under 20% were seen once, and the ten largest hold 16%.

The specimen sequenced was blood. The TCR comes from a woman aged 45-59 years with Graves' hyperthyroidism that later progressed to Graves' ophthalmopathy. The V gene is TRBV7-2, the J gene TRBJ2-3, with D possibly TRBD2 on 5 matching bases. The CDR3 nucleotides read TGTGCCAGCAGCCCCCCGGGATTAGATACGCAGTATTTT. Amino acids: CASSPPGLDTQYF.